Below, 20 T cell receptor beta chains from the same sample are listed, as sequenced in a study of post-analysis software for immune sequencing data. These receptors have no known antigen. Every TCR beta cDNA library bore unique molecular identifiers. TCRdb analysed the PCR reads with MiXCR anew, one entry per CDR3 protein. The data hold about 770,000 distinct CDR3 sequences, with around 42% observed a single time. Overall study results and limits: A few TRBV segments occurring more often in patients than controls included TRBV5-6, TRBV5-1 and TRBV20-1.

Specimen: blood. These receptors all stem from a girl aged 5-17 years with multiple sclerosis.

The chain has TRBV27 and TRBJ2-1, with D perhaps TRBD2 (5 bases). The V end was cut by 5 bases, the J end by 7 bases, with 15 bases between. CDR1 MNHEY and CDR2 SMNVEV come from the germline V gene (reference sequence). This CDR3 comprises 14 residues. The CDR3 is CASSPSQRGNEQFF. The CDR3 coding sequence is TGTGCCAGCAGTCCAAGCCAGAGAGGGAATGAGCAGTTCTTC.

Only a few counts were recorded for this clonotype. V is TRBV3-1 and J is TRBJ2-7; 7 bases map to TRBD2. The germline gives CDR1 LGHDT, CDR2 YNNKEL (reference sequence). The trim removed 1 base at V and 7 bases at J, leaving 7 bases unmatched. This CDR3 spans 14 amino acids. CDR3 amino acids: CASSQVAGVGEQYF. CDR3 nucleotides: TGTGCCAGCAGCCAAGTGGCGGGAGTAGGGGAGCAGTACTTC.

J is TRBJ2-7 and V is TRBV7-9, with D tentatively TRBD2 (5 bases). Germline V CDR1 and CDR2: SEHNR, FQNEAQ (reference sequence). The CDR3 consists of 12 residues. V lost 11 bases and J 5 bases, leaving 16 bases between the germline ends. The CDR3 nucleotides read TGTGCCCGCACGGACGGAGGCAACGAGCAGTACTTC. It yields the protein CARTDGGNEQYF.

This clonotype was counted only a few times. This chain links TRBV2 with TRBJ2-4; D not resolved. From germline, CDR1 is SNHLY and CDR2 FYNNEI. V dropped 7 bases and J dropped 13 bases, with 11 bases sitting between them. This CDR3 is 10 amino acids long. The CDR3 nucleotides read TGTGCCAGCATGGCGACGGACCAGTACTTC. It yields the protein CASMATDQYF. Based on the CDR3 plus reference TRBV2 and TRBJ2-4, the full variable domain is EPEVTQTPSHQVTQMGQEVILRCVPISNHLYFYWYRQILGQKVEFLVSFYNNEISEKSEIFDDQFSVERPDGSNFTLKIRSTKLEDSAMYFCASMATDQYFGAGTRLSVL.

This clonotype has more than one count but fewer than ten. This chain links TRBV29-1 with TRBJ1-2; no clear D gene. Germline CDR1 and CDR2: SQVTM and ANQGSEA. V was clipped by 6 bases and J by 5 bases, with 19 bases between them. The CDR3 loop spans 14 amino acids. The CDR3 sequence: CSVLTREYPYGYTF. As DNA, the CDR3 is TGCAGCGTCCTGACCCGGGAGTATCCTTATGGCTACACCTTC.

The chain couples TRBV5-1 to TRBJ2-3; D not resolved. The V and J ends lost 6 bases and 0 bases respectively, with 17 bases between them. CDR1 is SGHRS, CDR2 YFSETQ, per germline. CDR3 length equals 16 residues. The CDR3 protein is CASNMDGSSSTDTQYF. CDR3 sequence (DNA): TGCGCCAGCAACATGGACGGGTCCTCCAGCACAGATACGCAGTATTTT. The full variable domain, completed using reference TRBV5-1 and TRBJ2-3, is KAGVTQTPRYLIKTRGQQVTLSCSPISGHRSVSWYQQTPGQGLQFLFEYFSETQRNKGNFPGRFSGRQFSNSRSEMNVSTLELGDSALYLCASNMDGSSSTDTQYFGPGTRLTVL.

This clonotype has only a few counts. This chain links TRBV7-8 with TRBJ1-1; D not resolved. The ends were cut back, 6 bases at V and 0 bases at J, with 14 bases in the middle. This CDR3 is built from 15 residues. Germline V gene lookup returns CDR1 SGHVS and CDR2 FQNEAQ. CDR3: CASSPRRQLNTEAFF. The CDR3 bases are TGTGCCAGCAGTCCCCGAAGGCAGTTGAACACTGAAGCTTTCTTT. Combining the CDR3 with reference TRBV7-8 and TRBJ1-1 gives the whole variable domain GAGVSQSPRYKVAKRGQDVALRCDPISGHVSLFWYQQALGQGPEFLTYFQNEAQLDKSGLPSDRFFAERPEGSVSTLKIQRTQQEDSAVYLCASSPRRQLNTEAFFGQGTRLTVV.

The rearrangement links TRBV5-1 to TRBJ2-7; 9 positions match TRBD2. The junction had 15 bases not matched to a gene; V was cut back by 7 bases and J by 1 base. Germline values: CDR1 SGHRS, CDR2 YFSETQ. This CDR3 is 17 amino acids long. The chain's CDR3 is CASGFGFLAGTSYEQYF. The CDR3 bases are TGCGCCAGCGGTTTTGGGTTCCTAGCGGGAACTTCCTACGAGCAGTACTTC.

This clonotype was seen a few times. CDR3 sequence (DNA): TGTGCCAGTGGCGGCGGAACGGGGGAGACCCAGTACTTC. Protein product: CASGGGTGETQYF. This rearrangement joins TRBV6-5 to TRBJ2-5, with D tentatively TRBD2 (5 bases). The CDR3 has 13 amino acids. Germline V CDR1 and CDR2: MNHEY, SVGAGI. The V gene lost 9 bases and the J gene lost 5 bases, with 16 bases spanning the gap.

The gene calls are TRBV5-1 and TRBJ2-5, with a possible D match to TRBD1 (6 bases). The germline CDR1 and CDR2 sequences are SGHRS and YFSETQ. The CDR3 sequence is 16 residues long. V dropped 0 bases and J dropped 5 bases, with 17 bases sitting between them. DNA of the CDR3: TGCGCCAGCAGCTTGGATGGCAGGGGTTTTGGTGAGACCCAGTACTTC. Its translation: CASSLDGRGFGETQYF.

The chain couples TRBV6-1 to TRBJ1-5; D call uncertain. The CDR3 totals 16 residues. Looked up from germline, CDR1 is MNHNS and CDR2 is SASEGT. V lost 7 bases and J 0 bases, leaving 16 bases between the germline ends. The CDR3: CASTTQERFSNQPQHF. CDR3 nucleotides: TGTGCCAGCACCACCCAAGAGAGATTTAGCAATCAGCCCCAGCATTTT.

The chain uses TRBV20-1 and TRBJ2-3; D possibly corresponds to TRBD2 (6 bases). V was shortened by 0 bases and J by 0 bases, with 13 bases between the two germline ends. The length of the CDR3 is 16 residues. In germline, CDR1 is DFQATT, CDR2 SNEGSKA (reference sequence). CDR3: CSARDWRVGSTDTQYF. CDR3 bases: TGCAGTGCTAGAGATTGGAGGGTTGGAAGCACAGATACGCAGTATTTT.

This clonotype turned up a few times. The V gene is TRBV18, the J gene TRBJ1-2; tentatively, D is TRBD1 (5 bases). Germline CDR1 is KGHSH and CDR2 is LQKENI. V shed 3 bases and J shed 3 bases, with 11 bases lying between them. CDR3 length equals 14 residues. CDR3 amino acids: CASSPSGRDYGYTF. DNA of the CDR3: TGTGCCAGCTCACCCTCGGGACGGGACTATGGCTACACCTTC.

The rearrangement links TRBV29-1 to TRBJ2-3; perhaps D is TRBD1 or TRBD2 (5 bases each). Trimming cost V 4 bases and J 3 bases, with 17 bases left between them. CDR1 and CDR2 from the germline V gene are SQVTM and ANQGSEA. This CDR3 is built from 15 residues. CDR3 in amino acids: CSVGGASIGTDTQYF. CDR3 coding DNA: TGCAGCGTTGGAGGGGCCTCGATAGGTACAGATACGCAGTATTTT.

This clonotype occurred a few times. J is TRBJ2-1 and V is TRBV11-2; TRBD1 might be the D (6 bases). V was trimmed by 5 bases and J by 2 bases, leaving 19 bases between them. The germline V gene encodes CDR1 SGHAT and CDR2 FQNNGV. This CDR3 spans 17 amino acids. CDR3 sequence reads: CASSRNREINPYNEQFF. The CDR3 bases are TGTGCCAGCAGCCGGAACAGGGAAATAAATCCCTACAATGAGCAGTTCTTC.

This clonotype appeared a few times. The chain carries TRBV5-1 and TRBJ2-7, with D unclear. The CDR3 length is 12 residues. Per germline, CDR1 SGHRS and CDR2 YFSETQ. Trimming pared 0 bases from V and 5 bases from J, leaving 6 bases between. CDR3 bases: TGCGCCAGCAGCTTGGACGGAAACGAGCAGTACTTC. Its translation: CASSLDGNEQYF.

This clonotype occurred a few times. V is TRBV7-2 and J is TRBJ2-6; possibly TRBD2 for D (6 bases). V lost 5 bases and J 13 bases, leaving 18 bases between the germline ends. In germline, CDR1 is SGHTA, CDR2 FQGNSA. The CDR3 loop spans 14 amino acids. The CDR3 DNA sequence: TGTGCCAGCAGCACAGCGTTCGGCGGGGAAGTCCTGACTTTC. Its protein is CASSTAFGGEVLTF.

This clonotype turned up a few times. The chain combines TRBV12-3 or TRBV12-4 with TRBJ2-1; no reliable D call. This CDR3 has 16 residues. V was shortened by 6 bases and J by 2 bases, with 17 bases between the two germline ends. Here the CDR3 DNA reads TGTGCCAGCAGCCTCCCCGGGTCAAGGGCCTACAATGAGCAGTTCTTC. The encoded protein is CASSLPGSRAYNEQFF.

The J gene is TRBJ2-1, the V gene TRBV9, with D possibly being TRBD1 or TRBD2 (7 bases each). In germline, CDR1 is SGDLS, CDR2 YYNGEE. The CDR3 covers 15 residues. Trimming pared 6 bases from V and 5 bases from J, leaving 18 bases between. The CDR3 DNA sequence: TGTGCCAGCACCCGAGGGGGCGGGACTAACAATGAGCAGTTCTTC. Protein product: CASTRGGGTNNEQFF. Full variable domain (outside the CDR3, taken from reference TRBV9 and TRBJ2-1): DSGVTQTPKHLITATGQRVTLRCSPRSGDLSVYWYQQSLDQGLQFLIQYYNGEERAKGNILERFSAQQFPDLHSELNLSSLELGDSALYFCASTRGGGTNNEQFFGPGTRLTVL.

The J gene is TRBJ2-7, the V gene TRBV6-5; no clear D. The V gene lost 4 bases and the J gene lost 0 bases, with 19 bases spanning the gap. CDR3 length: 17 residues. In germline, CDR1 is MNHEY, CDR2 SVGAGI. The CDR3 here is CASSSITSKLGSYEQYF. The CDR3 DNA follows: TGTGCCAGCAGTTCAATAACCTCAAAACTGGGCTCCTACGAGCAGTACTTC.